Below, 3 T cell receptor beta chains from the same sample are listed, as sequenced in a study of cytomegalovirus exposure and HLA in healthy donors. A multiplex PCR was run with 60 Vbeta primers and 13 Jbeta primers. TCRdb's copy holds only in-frame clones and misses some; the assay was immunoSEQ multiplex PCR. The sample shows 100,000 to 120,000 clones, roughly 78% of them seen only once. The sequenced sample was PBMCs. The receptors here all came from a woman aged 25 to 39 in good health and CMV-seronegative.

The J gene is TRBJ2-1, the V gene TRBV7-8; 11 bases match TRBD2. The junction had 16 bases not matched to a gene; V was cut back by 3 bases and J by 0 bases. The CDR3 has 21 amino acids. Germline V gives CDR1 SGHVS, CDR2 FQNEAQ. The CDR3 nucleotides read TGTGCCAGCAGCTTTAGGACCTCAGGACTAGCGGGTGCCAGCTCCTACAATGAGCAGTTCTTC. Its protein is CASSFRTSGLAGASSYNEQFF.

The chain is built from TRBV4-1 and TRBJ2-7; no clear D gene. V was shortened by 0 bases and J by 0 bases, with 12 bases between the two germline ends. This CDR3 is 16 amino acids long. CDR1 is MGHRA and CDR2 is YSYEKL in the germline V gene. Here the CDR3 DNA reads TGCGCCAGCAGCCAAGATGAGACTCTAGACTCCTACGAGCAGTACTTC. Its protein is CASSQDETLDSYEQYF.

This clone has only a few counts. The chain joins TRBV27 to TRBJ1-1; no definite D call. Germline CDR1 reads MNHEY; CDR2 reads SMNVEV (reference sequence). Trimming removed 4 bases at V and 2 bases at J, with 8 bases between. The CDR3 loop spans 13 amino acids. This chain's CDR3 is CASSWRFNTEAFF. The CDR3 DNA follows: TGTGCCAGCAGTTGGCGGTTTAACACTGAAGCTTTCTTT.